What follows are 27 T cell receptor beta chains derived from one specimen sequenced in a study of T-cell memory formation after mild COVID-19. TCRdb used MiXCR to reprocess the 5' RACE reads, holding one entry per CDR3 protein. The sample gives hundreds of thousands of distinct CDR3 sequences, roughly 20% of which show up once; approximately 8.4% is in the top ten. The sample taken for sequencing was PBMCs or a T cell subset sorted from them (not recorded which). All receptors come from an adult woman who had mild COVID-19 (a few samples of this study predate the infection). Cell type and time point are not known.

V is TRBV7-9 and J is TRBJ2-6; D is perhaps TRBD1 (5 bases). The CDR3 runs to 13 residues. Trimming removed 3 bases from V and 19 bases from J, with 19 bases in between. The germline V gene encodes CDR1 SEHNR and CDR2 FQNEAQ (reference sequence). The CDR3 region has the DNA TGTGCCAGCAGCTTGGGGCAGGCCACAATAGCAACTTTC. Its translation is CASSLGQATIATF.

This clonotype was observed a handful of times. This chain connects TRBV18 to TRBJ1-5; tentative D call: TRBD1 (5 bases). Trimming left V 6 bases short and J 1 base short, with 16 bases between. CDR1 and CDR2 from the germline V gene are KGHSH and LQKENI. This CDR3 has 16 amino acids. The CDR3 nucleotides are TGTGCCAGCTCTCTAACTCAGGGCGGAAGCAATCAGCCCCAGCATTTT. The encoded protein is CASSLTQGGSNQPQHF.

Only a few counts were recorded for this clonotype. The chain carries TRBV12-3 or TRBV12-4 and TRBJ2-2; 8 bases map to TRBD2. The CDR3 loop spans 15 amino acids. V trimming: 4 bases; J trimming: 7 bases; junction bases outside the gene matches: 8. CDR3 DNA: TGTGCCAGCAGTTCAACTGAGCGGGGGCTCGGGGAGCTGTTTTTT. It codes for CASSSTERGLGELFF.

This chain uses TRBV9 with TRBJ2-7, with unresolved D. The CDR3 loop spans 14 amino acids. CDR1 is SGDLS and CDR2 is YYNGEE in the germline V gene. Trimming left V 0 bases short and J 2 bases short, with 9 bases between. The CDR3 sequence is CASSVGPGPYEQYF. The CDR3 DNA is TGTGCCAGCAGCGTAGGACCGGGCCCCTACGAGCAGTACTTC.

This chain joins TRBV5-1 and TRBJ2-7; 14 positions match TRBD2. From germline, CDR1 is SGHRS and CDR2 YFSETQ. With V trimmed by 3 bases and J by 5 bases, 7 bases remained unmatched. CDR3 length: 16 amino acids. In DNA, the CDR3 is TGCGCCAGCAGCTCCCCTGGGACTAGCGGGAGTCACGAGCAGTACTTC. Protein sequence: CASSSPGTSGSHEQYF.

This clonotype appeared a few times. The chain couples TRBV7-6 to TRBJ2-7, with D possibly called TRBD1 or TRBD2 (5 bases each). Germline CDR1 SGHVS, CDR2 FNYEAQ. V was shortened by 0 bases and J by 3 bases, with 12 bases between the two germline ends. This CDR3 region has 15 residues. Here the CDR3 DNA reads TGTGCCAGCAGCTTAGCTGGGGGTGCTAACTACGAGCAGTACTTC. Residues: CASSLAGGANYEQYF.

The chain carries TRBV12-3 or TRBV12-4 and TRBJ2-1; TRBD2 aligns across 8 bases. The CDR3 covers 15 residues. V lost 3 bases and J lost 6; bases outside the gene matches: 7. CDR3 sequence reads: CASSLPPGGGNEQFF. The CDR3 bases are TGTGCCAGCAGTTTGCCCCCGGGAGGGGGCAATGAGCAGTTCTTC.

This clonotype was seen a few times. One end of the junction varies from germline; a read error may be responsible. The gene calls are TRBV7-9 and TRBJ2-2; D is perhaps TRBD2 (6 bases). CDR1 and CDR2 (germline): SEHNR, FQNEAQ (reference sequence). This CDR3 is 14 amino acids long. CDR3 region: CASSLRDSTWELFF. In DNA, the CDR3 is TGTGCCAGCAGCTTAAGGGACTCCACCTGGGAGCTGTTTTTT.

This clonotype was picked up a small number of times. The chain carries TRBV20-1 and TRBJ2-1; 8 nucleotides match TRBD2. Germline V gene lookup returns CDR1 DFQATT and CDR2 SNEGSKA (reference sequence). The CDR3 has 17 residues. Losses at the gene ends were 0 bases for V and 0 bases for J; bases not matched to a gene: 7. The CDR3 DNA is TGCAGTGCTAGAGATCTGACTAGCGCTAGCTCCTACAATGAGCAGTTCTTC. It is translated as CSARDLTSASSYNEQFF.

In this sample, this clonotype turned up many times. This chain links TRBV20-1 with TRBJ1-2; 9 nucleotides match TRBD1. The trim removed 0 bases at V and 7 bases at J, leaving 6 bases unmatched. The CDR3 contains 14 residues. The germline CDR1 and CDR2 sequences are DFQATT and SNEGSKA (reference sequence). CDR3 sequence: CSARDGQGKTGYTF. CDR3 in DNA: TGCAGTGCTAGAGACGGACAGGGGAAGACTGGCTACACCTTC.

The CDR3 sequence is CASSYQGPSSYNEQFF. For the CDR3, the DNA is TGTGCCAGCAGTTACCAGGGGCCAAGCTCCTACAATGAGCAGTTCTTC. The gene calls are TRBV6-2 or TRBV6-3 and TRBJ2-1; perhaps TRBD1 as D (6 bases). With 2 bases removed from V and 0 bases from J, the gap between germline ends came to 11 bases. The CDR3 length is 16 residues. In germline, CDR1 is MNHEY, CDR2 SVGEGT.

This clonotype occurred a few times. The V and J genes are TRBV15 and TRBJ1-5; 7 bases match TRBD1. The trim removed 0 bases at V and 1 base at J, leaving 6 bases unmatched. Per the germline V gene, CDR1 is LNHNV and CDR2 is YYDKDF (reference sequence). The CDR3 consists of 17 residues. CDR3 region: CATSRDPRTGSNQPQHF. CDR3 sequence (DNA): TGTGCCACCAGCAGAGACCCCAGGACAGGCAGCAATCAGCCCCAGCATTTT. The full variable domain, rest sourced from reference TRBV15 and TRBJ1-5, is DAMVIQNPRYQVTQFGKPVTLSCSQTLNHNVMYWYQQKSSQAPKLLFHYYDKDFNNEADTPDNFQSRRPNTSFCFLDIRSPGLGDTAMYLCATSRDPRTGSNQPQHFGDGTRLSIL.

The chain combines TRBV12-3 or TRBV12-4 with TRBJ2-3; D is possibly TRBD2 (5 bases). The V end lost 5 bases, the J end lost 0 bases, and 9 bases lay between the germline ends. There are 14 residues in the CDR3. CDR3 residues: CASSEGESTDTQYF. CDR3 bases: TGTGCCAGCAGTGAGGGCGAGAGCACAGATACGCAGTATTTT.

The J gene is TRBJ1-4, the V gene TRBV4-2, with 10 positions matching TRBD1. Germline V gene sequence: CDR1 LGHNA, CDR2 YNFKEQ. The J segment lost 7 bases and the V segment lost 0 bases, leaving 8 bases of the junction unmatched. The CDR3 is 17 amino acids. This chain's CDR3 is CASSQDQDRGWGEKLFF. CDR3 bases: TGTGCCAGCAGCCAAGATCAGGACAGGGGGTGGGGTGAAAAACTGTTTTTT.

This clonotype has a count of ten or more. V and J are TRBV13 and TRBJ2-1; TRBD2 might be the D (6 bases). This CDR3 region has 16 residues. Germline lookup yields CDR1 PRHDT and CDR2 FYEKMQ (reference sequence). Trimming removed 5 bases from V and 0 bases from J, with 14 bases in between. CDR3: CASSPRETSSYNEQFF. The CDR3 DNA sequence: TGTGCCAGCAGCCCTCGGGAGACAAGCTCCTACAATGAGCAGTTCTTC.

The sample holds a few counts of this clonotype. The chain employs TRBV10-3 and TRBJ2-5; TRBD2 agrees at 10 bases. The CDR3 length is 15 residues. Per the germline V gene, CDR1 is ENHRY and CDR2 is SYGVKD. J lost 3 bases, V lost 4 bases, and 5 bases had no gene match. The CDR3 loop reads CAISGGLAGEETQYF. CDR3 coding DNA: TGTGCCATCAGTGGGGGGCTAGCGGGAGAAGAGACCCAGTACTTC.

The rearrangement uses TRBV15 and TRBJ2-1; 7 nucleotides match TRBD1. Germline V CDR1 and CDR2: LNHNV, YYDKDF (reference sequence). After removal of 5 bases from V and 6 bases from J, the junction contained 7 bases not matched to a gene. The CDR3 consists of 14 residues. The CDR3 bases are TGTGCCACCAGCCCCCGACAGGGTGGCAATGAGCAGTTCTTC. This translates into CATSPRQGGNEQFF.

This rearrangement joins TRBV5-4 to TRBJ2-3, with a tentative D call TRBD1 (6 bases). Germline V gene data show CDR1 as SGHNT and CDR2 as YYREEE (reference sequence). This CDR3 is 15 amino acids long. Trimming left V 3 bases short and J 4 bases short, with 15 bases between. The CDR3 spells CASSSRLGAADTQYF. The CDR3 region has the DNA TGTGCCAGCAGCTCTAGATTGGGGGCCGCAGATACGCAGTATTTT.

This clonotype appeared many times. The V gene is TRBV6-5, the J gene TRBJ2-7; D unclear. CDR1 and CDR2 (germline): MNHEY, SVGAGI. The CDR3 spans 12 residues. V lost 6 bases and J lost 5, with 11 bases in between. The CDR3 nucleotides read TGTGCCAGCAGCCCCACGACCCACGAGCAGTACTTC. It translates to CASSPTTHEQYF.

This chain joins TRBV7-2 and TRBJ2-3; tentatively, D is TRBD1 (6 bases). CDR3 length: 15 residues. The V gene lost 1 base and the J gene lost 3 bases, with 11 bases spanning the gap. In germline, CDR1 is SGHTA, CDR2 FQGNSA. The CDR3 DNA reads as TGTGCCAGCAGCTTAGTATTGGGGGCAACAGATACGCAGTATTTT. This gives the protein CASSLVLGATDTQYF.

This chain links TRBV28 with TRBJ1-1, with D hard to call. V was shortened by 6 bases and J by 1 base, with 9 bases between the two germline ends. This CDR3 spans 13 amino acids. The germline CDR1 and CDR2 sequences are MDHEN and SYDVKM. For the CDR3, the DNA is TGTGCCAGCAGGGAAAGGAGGAACACTGAAGCTTTCTTT. Residues: CASRERRNTEAFF.

This clonotype has more than one count but fewer than ten. J is TRBJ2-7 and V is TRBV10-2; possibly TRBD2 for D (6 bases). Deletions cut 3 bases from V and 0 bases from J, with 9 bases between. Germline V CDR1 and CDR2: WSHSY, SAAADI. This CDR3 is 14 amino acids long. CDR3 region: CASSDTGSSYEQYF. The CDR3 DNA follows: TGCGCCAGCAGTGACACCGGGAGCTCCTACGAGCAGTACTTC.

The genes are TRBV7-2 and TRBJ1-1; D is perhaps TRBD1 (6 bases). Germline lookup yields CDR1 SGHTA and CDR2 FQGNSA. The CDR3 has 14 amino acids. The V gene lost 5 bases and the J gene lost 3 bases, with 13 bases spanning the gap. CDR3 region: CASSPGQIYTEAFF. The CDR3, as DNA: TGTGCCAGCAGCCCAGGACAGATTTACACTGAAGCTTTCTTT.

This chain links TRBV3-1 with TRBJ2-6, with 12 bases matching TRBD1. CDR1 is LGHDT, CDR2 YNNKEL, per germline (reference sequence). This CDR3 has 18 amino acids. J was trimmed by 2 bases and V by 2 bases; bases with no gene match: 4. The CDR3 reads CASSQLGQGAAGANVLTF. In nucleotides, the CDR3 is TGTGCCAGCAGCCAACTGGGACAGGGGGCGGCTGGGGCCAACGTCCTGACTTTC.

This clonotype came up a few times. The rearrangement links TRBV7-9 to TRBJ2-3, with 9 positions matching TRBD2. Germline V gene data show CDR1 as SEHNR and CDR2 as FQNEAQ (reference sequence). J gave up 3 bases and V 6 bases, and 7 bases lay outside the gene matches. The CDR3 covers 15 residues. CDR3 protein: CASSYSGSRTDTQYF. The DNA for the CDR3 is TGTGCCAGCAGTTATAGCGGGAGTAGGACAGATACGCAGTATTTT.

The rearrangement joins TRBV7-6 to TRBJ2-3; 15 bases are a match to TRBD2. Per the germline V gene, CDR1 is SGHVS and CDR2 is FNYEAQ. CDR3 length: 16 residues. The J segment lost 8 bases and the V segment lost 0 bases, leaving 3 bases of the junction unmatched. The CDR3: CASSLAPGLAGGTQYF. Written as DNA, the CDR3 is TGTGCCAGCAGCTTAGCCCCGGGACTAGCGGGGGGTACGCAGTATTTT.

This clonotype has just a few counts. The chain has TRBV24-1 and TRBJ2-3, with 9 nucleotides matching TRBD2. The junction had 10 bases not matched to a gene; V was cut back by 9 bases and J by 7 bases. The CDR3 extends over 14 amino acids. Germline CDR1 and CDR2: KGHDR and SFDVKD. The DNA of the CDR3 is TGTGCCACCCGCGGGGCTAGCGGGGTTAATACGCAGTATTTT. Translating it yields CATRGASGVNTQYF.